A single sample is the source of the 5 T cell receptor beta chains below, sequenced in a study of T cell repertoires in cytomegalovirus infection. TCRdb itself ran the reads through MiXCR, one entry per CDR3 protein. The table shows 150,000 to 200,000 distinct CDR3 sequences, with roughly 27% occurring only once. The specimen was PBMCs. The receptors shown here come from a human donor in good health (CMV status not recorded). Some clones in this sample may be carry-over from other donors' samples.

This clonotype was recorded a few times. The V call is TRBV18, the J call TRBJ1-1, with D possibly being TRBD1 (5 bases). Germline values: CDR1 KGHSH, CDR2 LQKENI. Trimming cost V 3 bases and J 2 bases, with 13 bases left between them. This CDR3 has 15 amino acids. The CDR3 DNA is TGTGCCAGCTCACCGGGGAGGGGCGCTAACACTGAAGCTTTCTTT. Protein: CASSPGRGANTEAFF.

On this clonotype: Possible read error: a much larger clone is one base away. The J gene is TRBJ2-1, the V gene TRBV12-5, with a weak D call TRBD2 (5 bases). The germline gives CDR1 LGHNT, CDR2 FRNRAP. The CDR3 sequence is 14 residues long. The CDR3 DNA is TGTGCTAGTGAATTAGCGAGCTCCTACAATGAGCAGATCTTC. It yields the protein CASELASSYNEQIF.

The chain couples TRBV7-6 to TRBJ2-7; TRBD1 matches 7 bases. Trimming took 3 bases from V and 5 from J; bases not matched to a gene: 1. CDR1 is SGHVS and CDR2 is FNYEAQ in the germline V gene. This CDR3 spans 12 amino acids. CDR3 in amino acids: CASSFTGDEQYF. The CDR3 DNA reads TGTGCCAGCAGCTTTACAGGGGACGAGCAGTACTTC.

This clonotype was seen more than once but under ten times. V gene TRBV2 combines with J gene TRBJ1-2; no reliable D call. V shed 6 bases and J shed 3 bases, with 17 bases lying between them. Germline V gives CDR1 SNHLY, CDR2 FYNNEI. The CDR3 runs 15 residues. CDR3 coding DNA: TGTGCCAGCAGAGAGGGCGCGGGTGTCCACTATGGCTACACCTTC. It specifies CASREGAGVHYGYTF.

This chain uses TRBV14 with TRBJ2-7, with D possibly called TRBD1 or TRBD2 (5 bases each). Trimming shortened V by 5 bases and J by 3 bases, and 17 bases separated the two germline ends. CDR1 is SGHDN, CDR2 FVKESK, per germline. This CDR3 is 15 amino acids long. The CDR3 DNA is TGTGCCAGCAGCATCTCCGGGACCGGCCTCTACGAGCAGTACTTC. The encoded protein is CASSISGTGLYEQYF.